This TCR beta chain stems from a study of cytomegalovirus exposure and HLA in healthy donors. Findings of the study overall: Researchers catalogued 150 or so TCR beta chains as cytomegalovirus-associated. In a later analysis, most CMV-associated TCR beta chains appeared HLA-restricted.

Primers for the PCR totalled 60 Vbeta and 13 Jbeta. TCRdb's table, derived via immunoSEQ multiplex PCR, lists solely in-frame clones and lacks some. The sample contains about 140,000 clones, about 75% of which appear only once. Germline loops: CDR1 MNHNS, CDR2 SASEGT. The CDR3 extends over 15 amino acids. In the case of this clone: Its antigen is as yet unknown. At one of its ends the junction is not consistent with the germline gene, which may arise from a read error. The sample carries other DNA sequences with the same CDR3.

The TCR originated in a man younger than 35 in good health and CMV-seronegative. Input material: PBMCs. The chain recombines TRBV6-1 with TRBJ1-1; D is perhaps TRBD1 (5 bases). Written as DNA, the CDR3 is TGTGCCAGCACCTTGGGGGGTGGGGGGAACACTGAGGCTTTCTTT. It codes for CASTLGGGGNTEAFF.